The rows below give T cell receptor beta chains drawn from one sample of a study of cytomegalovirus exposure and HLA in healthy donors. Generated by immunoSEQ multiplex PCR, the TCRdb table keeps only in-frame clones and is missing some. The table includes 95,000 to 150,000 clones, roughly 80% detected once. Sequencing used PBMCs. The receptors come from a man aged 30-40 years in good health and CMV-seronegative. CDR3s include the opening cysteine and the closing phenylalanine or tryptophan. The D gene is left open where the match is weak. Only some rows state a clone size, as once, few, many or a class for expanded clones.

>TRBD1|.|TRBJ2-2|TRBV9
CASSDTPQGAAGELFF
TGTGCCAGCAGTGACACCCCACAGGGGGCGGCCGGGGAGCTGTTTTTT
>TRBD1|.|TRBJ1-6|TRBV7-9
CASSLAGGGSPLHF
TGTGCCAGCAGCCTCGCAGGGGGCGGATCACCCCTCCACTTT
>TRBD2|once|TRBJ2-5|TRBV28
CASSLRLTSGGGETQYF
TGTGCCAGCAGTTTACGGCTAACTAGCGGGGGGGGAGAGACCCAGTACTTC
>TRBD2|.|TRBJ2-1|TRBV11-2
CASTLSPFGGALHNEQFF
TGTGCCAGCACCCTTAGCCCCTTCGGGGGGGCTCTTCACAATGAGCAGTTCTTC
>.|.|TRBJ1-4|TRBV19
CASSAGPRANEKLFF
TGTGCCAGTAGCGCGGGACCCAGGGCTAATGAAAAACTGTTTTTT
>TRBD2|.|TRBJ2-5|TRBV5-1
CASSLDAGGQPTQYF
TGCGCCAGCAGCTTGGATGCGGGGGGCCAGCCGACCCAGTACTTC
>TRBD1|.|TRBJ1-1|TRBV5-1
CASSSAGQGTTEAFF
TGCGCCAGCAGCTCGGCGGGACAGGGGACGACTGAAGCTTTCTTT
>TRBD1|.|TRBJ1-3|TRBV19
CASHRDRSSGNTIYF
TGTGCCAGTCATCGGGACAGATCCTCTGGAAACACCATATATTTT
>.|once|TRBJ1-4|TRBV7-9
CASSVGDSPFNEKLFF
TGTGCCAGCAGCGTAGGAGACAGTCCTTTTAATGAAAAACTGTTTTTT
>.|.|TRBJ2-3|TRBV27
CASSSSRGSLTDTQYF
TGTGCCAGCAGTTCGTCGCGGGGATCGCTCACAGATACGCAGTATTTT